This T cell receptor (beta chain) comes out of a study of blood T cell repertoires in COVID-19. Study overall: PBMCs, B-cell-depleted T cells, or T cells provided the cDNA or gDNA that made up the material.

Per the original methods: Cell counts per sample came from amplifying reference gene primers. Repertoires were generated with immunoSEQ multiplex PCR, while TCRdb's copy carries only in-frame clones and drops some. From that table come the V and J calls and clone size; the DNA was used to work out D and trimming. The table shows a few hundred thousand clones, with roughly 90% occurring only once. V was pared by 4 bases and J by 6 bases, with 12 bases between. Looked up from germline, CDR1 is LGHDT and CDR2 is YNNKEL (reference sequence). The CDR3 contains 13 residues. Cohort allocation depended upon clinical history that participants reported.

The gene calls are TRBV3-1 (or the pseudogene TRBV3-2) and TRBJ1-2; D might be TRBD1 (6 bases). The sequencing input was PBMCs or T cells enriched from blood (not recorded which). The receptor was derived from a woman aged 50 to 60 in a cohort exposed to, infected with or recovered from COVID-19 (not recorded which). The CDR3 DNA follows: TGTGCCAGCAGCCCACAGGGTTCAGATGGCTACACCTTC. It yields the protein CASSPQGSDGYTF.